One sample yielded the 3 T cell receptor beta chains listed below, sequenced in a study of cytomegalovirus exposure and HLA in healthy donors. Primers included in the PCR were 60 Vbeta and 13 Jbeta primers. Profiling relied on immunoSEQ multiplex PCR, and the TCRdb table lists in-frame clones only, not all of them. The sample holds 85,000 to 100,000 clones; approximately 89% are singletons and the top ten take around a tenth. Source material: PBMCs. The source is a young man in good health and CMV-seropositive.

Here the CDR3 DNA reads TGTGCCAGCAGTTTAGCGGGGGATGCTGGTGGCTACACCTTC. As protein: CASSLAGDAGGYTF. The J gene is TRBJ1-2, the V gene TRBV27, with D maybe TRBD1 (5 bases). Germline V gives CDR1 MNHEY, CDR2 SMNVEV (reference sequence). Trimming took off 2 bases at V and 7 bases at J, with 14 bases between the two ends. This CDR3 has 14 amino acids.

About this clone itself: Distinct nucleotide sequences in the sample also encode this CDR3. The chain joins TRBV5-1 to TRBJ2-2, with D unresolved. The CDR3 is 13 residues long. CDR1 and CDR2 (germline): SGHRS, YFSETQ. V lost 0 bases and J lost 5, with 5 bases in between. The DNA of the CDR3 is TGCGCCAGCAGCTTGGACGGGACCGGGGAGCTGTTTTTT. Translated, it gives CASSLDGTGELFF.

The J gene is TRBJ2-1, the V gene TRBV5-4; no firm D call. Trimming took 4 bases from V and 2 from J, leaving 10 bases between them. The germline CDR1 and CDR2 sequences are SGHNT and YYREEE (reference sequence). The length of the CDR3 is 14 residues. CDR3 in DNA: TGTGCCAGCAGCCCAGCGCTTGCCTACAATGAGCAGTTCTTC. Its translation is CASSPALAYNEQFF.